Sequencing of this T cell receptor beta chain was carried out in a study of monozygotic twins with cystic fibrosis. Study-level information: With about 15 PCR cycles, barcoded libraries came from 3 to 3.5 micrograms of fragmented DNA.

Some clones are missing from TCRdb's copy, which holds only in-frame ones; the method was immunoSEQ multiplex PCR. The table records about 17,000 clones, 96% of them present only once. General study points: Median Simpson clonality of roughly 0.01 suggested naive T cells predominated. Shared CDR3 numbers were not associated with age, concordance or severity. In 13 of 16 pairs, V gene usage was closest to the co-twin's.

As for this clone: The antigen is not known.

The CDR3 sequence is 12 residues long. Per germline, CDR1 SGHRS and CDR2 YFSETQ. The ends were cut back, 0 bases at V and 7 bases at J, with 8 bases in the middle. Sequenced material: blood. V usage is TRBV5-1 and J usage is TRBJ2-7; D is undetermined. The sequence came from a girl aged 2 to 10 with cystic fibrosis. Here the CDR3 reads CASSLGYQEQYF. The CDR3 nucleotides are TGCGCCAGCAGCTTGGGGTACCAGGAGCAGTACTTC.